The sequence of this TCR beta chain was determined in a study of blood T cell repertoires in COVID-19. Study information: Both acute and convalescent COVID-19 samples were obtained from the United States, Italy and Spain. T cells, B-cell-depleted T cells, or PBMCs supplied cDNA or gDNA.

The CDR3 extends over 14 amino acids. After removal of 4 bases from V and 2 bases from J, the junction contained 4 bases not matched to a gene. Germline values: CDR1 SQVTM, CDR2 ANQGSEA. Authors' data handling: Reference gene primers were amplified, and this amplification served to estimate nucleated cell counts. TCRdb's copy holds only in-frame clones and misses some; the assay was immunoSEQ multiplex PCR. The V and J calls and clone size are taken from that table; D and trimming were inferred from the DNA. The sample shows approximately 150,000 clones, 70% to 90% of them seen only once. The sequence was collected from a woman between 40 and 55 years old who had recovered from COVID-19. Sequenced sample: PBMCs or T cells enriched from blood (not recorded which). The rearrangement links TRBV29-1 to TRBJ2-2, with 7 bases aligning to TRBD2. DNA of the CDR3: TGCAGCGTTGGTGGGAGGGGCAACACCGGGGAGCTGTTTTTT. Its translation: CSVGGRGNTGELFF.